The source of this TCR beta chain is a study of T cell changes during pregnancy in multiple sclerosis (dated by TCRdb to between 2019 and 2020). Background for the entire study: The study examined how the T cell repertoire changed over the course of pregnancy in women with multiple sclerosis.

The cysteine opens and the phenylalanine closes a CDR3 of 18 amino acids. Kept here is only the CDR3 DNA, which spans 54 bases and is read in frame from base 1. The library came from the immunoSEQ multiplex PCR assay. Imported from immuneACCESS, the table was reduced by TCRdb to in-frame sequences with V and J called. These copies leave out some clones; in studies compared against another copy, an unresolved V gene accounts for under half, and the cause of the remainder is not known. Within this sample are about 40,000 clones, with approximately 90% of them counted one time only. Jointly, the top ten make up less than 0.75% of the sample. Of note for this clone: There is no known antigen for this receptor. Base qualities are not recorded, but no much larger clone differs from it by a single base.

The sequence is built from TRBV21-1 and TRBJ1-1; TRBD1, the table's D call, was not compared with the DNA. TRBV21-1 counts as a pseudogene. The input for sequencing was CD4+ T cells from peripheral blood mononuclear cells, taken before pregnancy. This TCR derives from a female donor with multiple sclerosis, enrolled in a pregnancy study. The encoded CDR3 is CASSKGTRDRAWITEAFF. The nucleotide sequence reads as follows: TGTGCCAGCAGCAAAGGAACACGGGACAGGGCTTGGATCACTGAAGCTTTCTTT.